The clone carrying this TCR beta chain was counted only a few times. The antigen is unknown. Sequencing was performed with immunoSEQ multiplex PCR; in TCRdb, only in-frame clones are kept and a portion is missing. The sample lists about 100,000 clones; roughly 85% were seen once. This sample was taken from a study of T cell responses to AZD1222 COVID-19 vaccine. Study context: Researchers grouped second doses given at about 4 or about 12 weeks into one pool. Study conclusions and caveats: Donor demographics were predominantly white British with a female majority; clonal diversity may be underestimated. Baseline serology detected seropositivity in only six or seven AZD1222 recipients. Reportedly, close to half of spike-specific TCRs are directed against unmutated variant regions.

There are 14 residues in the CDR3. V lost 3 bases and J lost 5, with 11 bases in between. The germline V gene has CDR1 SEHNR and CDR2 FQNEAQ (reference sequence). Sequenced material: peripheral blood, taken on day 0 of AZD1222 vaccination. This chain joins TRBV7-9 and TRBJ1-5; D call uncertain. The clonotype was recovered from an adult in good health. CDR3 sequence (DNA): TGTGCCAGCAGCTTCCCGGGGTGGGATCAGCCCCAGCATTTT. Translation gives CASSFPGWDQPQHF.